One and the same sample provided the 7 T cell receptor beta chains below, sequenced in a study of T cell responses to AZD1222 COVID-19 vaccine. Clones were sequenced by immunoSEQ multiplex PCR, and TCRdb holds only the in-frame ones, with some missing. There are roughly 110,000 clones in the sample; 90% to 95% occur only once, and approximately 22% lies in the top ten. The sequencing used peripheral blood, collected on day 0 of AZD1222 vaccination. The receptors were sampled from an adult in good health.

V is TRBV11-3 and J is TRBJ1-1; D is possibly TRBD1 (5 bases). The CDR3 spans 13 residues. V lost 1 base and J 10 bases, leaving 13 bases between the germline ends. Germline V gene data show CDR1 as SGHNT and CDR2 as YENEEA. The CDR3 DNA is TGTGCCAGCAGCTTAGGCAGGGCCCAAGGAGCTTTCTTT. Amino acid sequence: CASSLGRAQGAFF.

The chain is built from TRBV7-9 and TRBJ2-3, with unresolved D. The CDR3 covers 15 residues. Deletions cut 2 bases from V and 0 bases from J, with 9 bases between. Germline values: CDR1 SEHNR, CDR2 FQNEAQ (reference sequence). CDR3 residues: CASSLQVPSTDTQYF. Written as DNA, the CDR3 is TGTGCCAGCAGCTTACAGGTCCCTAGCACAGATACGCAGTATTTT.

The chain links TRBV10-3 to TRBJ1-1; D ambiguous. This CDR3 has 15 amino acids. V shed 5 bases and J shed 4 bases, with 17 bases lying between them. CDR1 is ENHRY, CDR2 SYGVKD, per germline. CDR3 nucleotides: TGTGCCATCAGTCCACTAGGAGCGGTGAGCACTGAAGCTTTCTTT. It encodes CAISPLGAVSTEAFF.

The gene calls are TRBV6-6 and TRBJ2-2; perhaps TRBD2 as D (6 bases). The CDR3 totals 16 residues. V was clipped by 7 bases and J by 1 base, with 16 bases between them. CDR1 and CDR2 from the germline V gene are MNHNY and SVGAGI (reference sequence). Written as DNA, the CDR3 is TGTGCCAGCACCGAGGGAGGCCCCGAGAACACCGGGGAGCTGTTTTTT. Translation: CASTEGGPENTGELFF.

This rearrangement joins TRBV28 to TRBJ1-2, with D hard to call. CDR1 and CDR2 (germline): MDHEN, SYDVKM. CDR3 length equals 14 residues. V was clipped by 8 bases and J by 5 bases, with 18 bases between them. This CDR3 is CASGDGGVGYGYTF. CDR3 in DNA: TGTGCCAGCGGCGATGGTGGGGTAGGGTATGGCTACACCTTC.

The rearrangement uses TRBV29-1 and TRBJ2-5; unclear D gene. Germline V CDR1 and CDR2: SQVTM, ANQGSEA. The CDR3 length is 13 residues. Trimming took off 4 bases at V and 5 bases at J, with 14 bases between the two ends. In DNA, the CDR3 is TGCAGCGTTGGTAACACTGCCCCGGAGACCCAGTACTTC. Its translation: CSVGNTAPETQYF. Using reference TRBV29-1 and TRBJ2-5 for the parts outside the CDR3, the full variable domain is SAVISQKPSRDICQRGTSLTIQCQVDSQVTMMFWYRQQPGQSLTLIATANQGSEATYESGFVIDKFPISRPNLTFSTLTVSNMSPEDSSIYLCSVGNTAPETQYFGPGTRLLVL.

This rearrangement joins TRBV14 to TRBJ2-1, with TRBD2 as a possible D gene (5 bases). Germline loops: CDR1 SGHDN, CDR2 FVKESK. V lost 2 bases and J lost 4, with 15 bases in between. This CDR3 contains 16 residues. The CDR3 nucleotides read TGTGCCAGCAGCCAACCAGTGGACTGGAAATACAATGAGCAGTTCTTC. Translated: CASSQPVDWKYNEQFF.